These T cell receptor beta chains were read from a single sample in a study of shared clonotypes between healthy human individuals. TCRdb keeps only in-frame clones here, not all; method: immunoSEQ multiplex PCR. The sample lists about 490,000 clones, 81% seen once, with about 13% in the top ten. Sequencing was done on a sample of PBMCs. These receptors were collected from a woman aged 40 to 50 in good health. Some clones in this sample may be carry-over from other donors' samples. Both conserved end residues are part of each CDR3. The order of the fields is clone size, D gene, V gene, J gene, CDR3 DNA, CDR3 protein. A D gene is named only where the DNA matches it firmly. Some rows have no size entry. The others give once, few or many, or a class for an expanded clone.

NA	NA	TRBV28	TRBJ2-7	TGTGCCAGCAGTCCCCCCGGTGAGTTGATAGACGAGCAGTACTTC	CASSPPGELIDEQYF
once	NA	TRBV7-3	TRBJ2-7	TGTGCCAGCAGCTTAGATGCGGAAGCGGGCCTCCCAAAGTACTTC	CASSLDAEAGLPKYF
NA	TRBD2	TRBV11-2	TRBJ2-7	TGTGCCAGCAGCTTAGGCCCGGTGACTAGCGGTTTCGAGCAGTACTTC	CASSLGPVTSGFEQYF
NA	TRBD2	TRBV5-1	TRBJ2-7	TGCGCCAGCAGCTTAAGCGGGACCAGCTACGAGCAGTACTTC	CASSLSGTSYEQYF
NA	NA	TRBV10-3	TRBJ2-7	TGTGCCATCAGTGAGTCGGCCTCCTTCGTTTCCTCCTACGAGCAGTACTTC	CAISESASFVSSYEQYF
few	TRBD2	TRBV5-1	TRBJ2-1	TGCGCCAGCAGGAGGGGGATCGGGCTAGCGGGAGGGCGTGATGAGCAGTTCTTC	CASRRGIGLAGGRDEQFF
NA	NA	TRBV11-3	TRBJ2-5	TGTGCCAGCAGTAGCGGCCAAGAGACCCAGTACTTC	CASSSGQETQYF
NA	NA	TRBV4-1	TRBJ2-7	TGCGCCAGCAGCCATGGGGGCCCCAAGGACGAGCAGTACTTC	CASSHGGPKDEQYF
once	NA	TRBV11-3	TRBJ2-6	TGTGCCAGCAGCTCCGGACAGATCTCTGGGGCCAACGTCCTGACTTTC	CASSSGQISGANVLTF
NA	TRBD2	TRBV5-6	TRBJ2-7	TGTGCCAGCAGCTTGGTAGGCGAGGGCGGGAGTTACGAGCAGTACTTC	CASSLVGEGGSYEQYF
NA	NA	TRBV11-3	TRBJ2-3	TGTGCCAGCAGCTTAGGGCTAGTTCCCACAGATACGCAGTATTTT	CASSLGLVPTDTQYF
NA	TRBD2	TRBV7-2	TRBJ2-5	TGTGCCAGCAGCTTAGGATCCGGGACTAGCGTCAGCTCGTACTTC	CASSLGSGTSVSSYF
NA	TRBD1	TRBV2	TRBJ2-7	TGTGCCAGCAGTAAGGACAGGGCGACCTACGAGCAGTACTTC	CASSKDRATYEQYF
NA	NA	TRBV19	TRBJ1-2	TGTGCCAGTAGGCGCGGGGTTAACTATGGCTACACCTTC	CASRRGVNYGYTF
NA	NA	TRBV14	TRBJ2-7	TGTGCCAGCAGCCAACTAACAAGGGGCAGGTACGAGCAGTACTTC	CASSQLTRGRYEQYF
once	NA	TRBV5-4	TRBJ2-5	TGTGCCAGCAGCCGGACAGAAGAGACCCAGTACTTC	CASSRTEETQYF
NA	NA	TRBV2	TRBJ2-7	TGTGCCAGCAGCCTCGGACGGACCCTAGACGAGCAGTACTTC	CASSLGRTLDEQYF
NA	NA	TRBV7-9	TRBJ1-1	TGTGCCAGCAGCAGAACAGTGAACACTGAAGCTTTCTTT	CASSRTVNTEAFF
NA	NA	TRBV28	TRBJ2-6	TGTGCCAGCAATCCGGGCTCTGGGGCCAACGTCCTGACTTTC	CASNPGSGANVLTF
NA	NA	TRBV28	TRBJ2-7	TGTGCCAGCACCCCGGACAGAACTTCCTACGAGCAGTACTTC	CASTPDRTSYEQYF
NA	TRBD2	TRBV23-1	TRBJ2-7	TGCGCCAGCAGTCAATTAGAACTAGCGGGATATTGCTACGAGCAGTACTTC	CASSQLELAGYCYEQYF
NA	NA	TRBV18	TRBJ1-2	TGTGCCAGCTCACCGCCTCCGGGGGGGAGTGGCTATGGCTACACCTTC	CASSPPPGGSGYGYTF
once	TRBD2	TRBV5-6	TRBJ2-1	TGTGCCAGCAGCTTTGGGACTAGCGGGAGCTACAATGAGCAGTTCTTC	CASSFGTSGSYNEQFF
once	NA	TRBV28	TRBJ2-5	TGTGCCAGCACTGCAGGGGGGTCCCATGAGACCCAGTACTTC	CASTAGGSHETQYF
once	NA	TRBV28	TRBJ1-1	TGTGCCAGCAGTTTCTCTCGGGGCACTGAAGCTTTCTTT	CASSFSRGTEAFF
NA	NA	TRBV7-3	TRBJ1-1	TGTGCCAGCAGCTTAGCGGGGGTGAGCACTGAAGCTTTCTTT	CASSLAGVSTEAFF
NA	NA	TRBV30	TRBJ1-3	TGTGCCTGGAGAAAGACAGCCTCTGGAAACACCATATATTTT	CAWRKTASGNTIYF
few	NA	TRBV11-2	TRBJ2-1	TGTGCCAGCAGCTTAGGAGGCAGAACCTACAATGAGCAGTTCTTC	CASSLGGRTYNEQFF
once	TRBD1	TRBV30	TRBJ1-1	TGTGCCTGGAGAAATTGGGACAGGGCGACTGAAGCTTTCTTT	CAWRNWDRATEAFF